This T cell receptor beta chain was identified during a study of T cell responses to AZD1222 COVID-19 vaccine. The germline V gene has CDR1 LGHDT and CDR2 YNNKEL (reference sequence). The J segment lost 6 bases and the V segment lost 5 bases, leaving 3 bases of the junction unmatched. The CDR3 contains 12 residues. Measured with immunoSEQ multiplex PCR; TCRdb has only the in-frame clones, and not every one. The sample has under 200,000 clones, 90% seen once; the top ten hold about 1.6%. Sequenced here: peripheral blood, sampled on day 0 of AZD1222 vaccination. The V gene is TRBV3-1 (or the pseudogene TRBV3-2), the J gene TRBJ2-7; 8 bases map to TRBD2. The source of this sequence is an adult in good health. This CDR3 reads CASSSGGGEQYF. The DNA of the CDR3 is TGTGCCAGCAGCAGCGGGGGAGGCGAGCAGTACTTC.